One and the same sample provided the 23 T cell receptor beta chains below, sequenced in a study of technical replicates of blood from a handful of donors (dated by TCRdb to the late 2010s). The library was generated by the immunoSEQ multiplex PCR assay. TCRdb took this table from immuneACCESS and kept in-frame rearrangements with V and J called. Such tables lack part of the clones; where checked against another copy, unresolved V genes explain under half of the gap, and the rest is unexplained. Within this sample are approximately 73,000 clones, with 93% of them counted one time only. The top ten hold approximately 0.27% of the sample. The sequenced sample consisted of T cells isolated from PBMCs. The receptors here all came from a human donor in good health.

The CDR3 protein is CSVVGTPNTGELFF. CDR3 coding DNA: TGCAGCGTTGTCGGGACACCTAACACCGGGGAGCTGTTTTTT. The chain employs TRBV29-1 and TRBJ2-2, with D possibly being TRBD1 (6 bases). Deletions cut 4 bases from V and 2 bases from J, with 11 bases between. Per the germline V gene, CDR1 is SQVTM and CDR2 is ANQGSEA. This CDR3 is 14 amino acids long.

This rearrangement joins TRBV28 to TRBJ1-5; D call uncertain. V was clipped by 2 bases and J by 0 bases, with 8 bases between them. The CDR3 has 15 amino acids. CDR1 is MDHEN, CDR2 SYDVKM, per germline. In DNA, the CDR3 is TGTGCCAGCAGTTTAGGAGCATTTAGCAATCAGCCCCAGCATTTT. It is translated as CASSLGAFSNQPQHF.

The chain couples TRBV11-2 to TRBJ2-7; TRBD1 matches at 9 bases. The trim removed 4 bases at V and 2 bases at J, leaving 9 bases unmatched. The V gene's germline CDR1 is SGHAT and CDR2 FQNNGV. The CDR3 sequence is 16 residues long. The CDR3 nucleotides read TGTGCCAGCAGCTCACCCCGGGACAGGGCGGCCTACGAGCAGTACTTC. Translated, it gives CASSSPRDRAAYEQYF.

The gene calls are TRBV11-2 and TRBJ2-7; possible D gene TRBD2, 7 bases. CDR3 length equals 16 residues. Germline V gene lookup returns CDR1 SGHAT and CDR2 FQNNGV. Trimming removed 2 bases at V and 0 bases at J, with 14 bases between. CDR3 protein: CASSLRGATDSYEQYF. DNA for the CDR3: TGTGCCAGCAGCTTACGGGGGGCCACCGACTCCTACGAGCAGTACTTC.

This clone appeared a single time. The V gene is TRBV27, the J gene TRBJ2-7; 8 nucleotides line up with TRBD1. This CDR3 has 14 amino acids. The V gene's germline CDR1 is MNHEY and CDR2 SMNVEV (reference sequence). J was trimmed by 2 bases and V by 6 bases; bases with no gene match: 6. The CDR3 loop reads CASRAGTGPYEQYF. Here the CDR3 DNA reads TGTGCCAGCAGAGCCGGGACAGGTCCCTACGAGCAGTACTTC.

This rearrangement joins TRBV28 to TRBJ1-4; D is ambiguous. Germline CDR1 is MDHEN and CDR2 is SYDVKM. CDR3 size: 14 residues. Trimming cost V 2 bases and J 5 bases, with 9 bases left between them. Written as DNA, the CDR3 is TGTGCCAGCAGTTTAGCCAGGAAAAATGAAAAACTGTTTTTT. Encoded protein: CASSLARKNEKLFF.

CDR3 sequence: CASSNRPGLAGGPGELFF. The CDR3 bases are TGCGCCAGCAGCAACCGACCGGGACTAGCGGGGGGGCCCGGGGAGCTGTTTTTT. The chain recombines TRBV5-1 with TRBJ2-2, with 16 nucleotides matching TRBD2. The CDR3 runs 18 residues. Germline values: CDR1 SGHRS, CDR2 YFSETQ. With 4 bases clipped from V and 6 bases from J, the junction kept 9 bases outside the gene matches.

V gene TRBV6-5 combines with J gene TRBJ2-1; 7 nucleotides align to TRBD2. This CDR3 spans 15 amino acids. After removal of 7 bases from V and 0 bases from J, the junction contained 6 bases not matched to a gene. The germline V gene encodes CDR1 MNHEY and CDR2 SVGAGI. The DNA for the CDR3 is TGTGCCAGCACCCCCGGGGGGAGCTCCTACAATGAGCAGTTCTTC. Translation gives CASTPGGSSYNEQFF.

The genes are TRBV30 and TRBJ2-7; possible D gene TRBD1, 6 bases. Trimming left V 3 bases short and J 4 bases short, with 10 bases between. The CDR3 contains 12 residues. Germline CDR1 is GTSNPN and CDR2 is SVGIG (reference sequence). For the CDR3, the DNA is TGTGCCTGGAGGCGGACAGAGTACGAGCAGTACTTC. The encoded protein is CAWRRTEYEQYF.

This clone was counted a few times. The germline gene is not matched at one end of the junction; a read error may be the cause. The chain couples TRBV4-2 to TRBJ1-1; D not resolved. Germline-derived CDR1 and CDR2 are LGHNA and YNFKEQ. This CDR3 comprises 14 residues. Here the CDR3 reads CASSQVQTNAEAFF. The CDR3 nucleotides read TGTGCCAGCAGCCAGGTACAGACGAACGCTGAAGCTTTCTTT.

The chain carries TRBV12-5 and TRBJ2-7; the match to TRBD2 covers 8 bases. Trimming removed 0 bases from V and 4 bases from J; junction bases left unmatched: 17. The germline V gene encodes CDR1 LGHNT and CDR2 FRNRAP. This CDR3 has 19 amino acids. CDR3 DNA: TGTGCTAGTGGTTTGGTAAAATCGGGGGGGGCCACCTCCAGTTACGAGCAGTACTTC. Translation gives CASGLVKSGGATSSYEQYF.

This sequence joins TRBV5-6 and TRBJ2-1; TRBD2 aligns across 9 bases. The CDR3 consists of 15 residues. Losses at the gene ends were 9 bases for V and 2 bases for J; bases not matched to a gene: 9. The V gene's germline CDR1 is SGHDT and CDR2 YYEEEE. CDR3 in DNA: TGTGCCACGAGACCGGGACTAGCACCCTACAATGAGCAGTTCTTC. Translation: CATRPGLAPYNEQFF.

The chain has TRBV28 and TRBJ1-2; D gene ambiguous. Germline CDR1 and CDR2: MDHEN and SYDVKM. The CDR3 is 12 residues long. V lost 5 bases, J lost 5 bases, and 9 bases lay in between. The CDR3 nucleotides are TGTGCCAGCAGTCGTAAAGCTTATGGCTACACCTTC. This translates into CASSRKAYGYTF.

The V call is TRBV15, the J call TRBJ1-1; D is undetermined. The length of the CDR3 is 15 residues. CDR1 is LNHNV, CDR2 YYDKDF, per germline (reference sequence). V was clipped by 0 bases and J by 5 bases, with 13 bases between them. DNA for the CDR3: TGTGCCACCAGCAGAGATGGGGTAAGCGGGACTGAAGCTTTCTTT. Translated: CATSRDGVSGTEAFF.

This clone was observed a single time. The CDR3 DNA follows: TGTGCCAGCAGCCACAAACCGGGACGGACTACCATTAGCTCCTACGAGCAGTACTTC. Its translation: CASSHKPGRTTISSYEQYF. This rearrangement joins TRBV7-3 to TRBJ2-7; possible D gene TRBD2, 6 bases. V was trimmed by 5 bases and J by 0 bases, leaving 26 bases between them. The CDR3 extends over 19 amino acids. Germline assignment: CDR1 SGHTA and CDR2 FQGTGA. The whole variable domain, filled in from reference TRBV7-3 and TRBJ2-7, reads GAGVSQTPSNKVTEKGKYVELRCDPISGHTALYWYRQSLGQGPEFLIYFQGTGAADDSGLPNDRFFAVRPEGSVSTLKIQRTERGDSAVYLCASSHKPGRTTISSYEQYFGPGTRLTVT.

This chain connects TRBV9 to TRBJ1-1; D is uncertain. This CDR3 has 14 residues. V lost 4 bases, J lost 5 bases, and 15 bases lay in between. Germline CDR1 SGDLS, CDR2 YYNGEE. This CDR3 reads CASSHPESGTEAFF. CDR3 nucleotide sequence: TGTGCCAGCAGCCACCCGGAGTCGGGGACTGAAGCTTTCTTT.

This clone was counted only a few times. The genes are TRBV6-5 and TRBJ1-4; a possible D gene is TRBD1 (5 bases). Trimming took 5 bases from V and 11 from J, leaving 18 bases between them. CDR1 is MNHEY and CDR2 is SVGAGI in the germline V gene. The CDR3 is made up of 14 amino acids. The CDR3 protein is CASSKQEGLLKLFF. For the CDR3, the DNA is TGTGCCAGCAGTAAACAGGAGGGGCTTTTGAAACTGTTTTTT.

V is TRBV7-9 and J is TRBJ2-2; no clear D gene. Germline V gene lookup returns CDR1 SEHNR and CDR2 FQNEAQ (reference sequence). The CDR3 contains 14 residues. The V end was cut by 5 bases, the J end by 2 bases, with 9 bases between. The CDR3 spells CASSLTQNTGELFF. In nucleotides, the CDR3 is TGTGCCAGCAGCCTGACACAAAACACCGGGGAGCTGTTTTTT.

The chain is built from TRBV27 and TRBJ2-1; TRBD2 might be the D (5 bases). Deletions cut 4 bases from V and 4 bases from J, with 17 bases between. Germline loops: CDR1 MNHEY, CDR2 SMNVEV (reference sequence). The CDR3 loop spans 16 amino acids. CDR3: CASSSPATRGYNEQFF. As DNA, the CDR3 is TGTGCCAGCAGTTCCCCCGCCACTAGAGGTTACAATGAGCAGTTCTTC.

V usage is TRBV29-1 and J usage is TRBJ2-7; TRBD2 aligns across 7 bases. Germline trimming cut 5 bases from V and 2 bases from J; bases unmatched to any gene: 6. This CDR3 has 13 amino acids. The germline V gene encodes CDR1 SQVTM and CDR2 ANQGSEA. CDR3 amino acids: CSVRGVAAYEQYF. For the CDR3, the DNA is TGCAGCGTTCGGGGGGTGGCAGCCTACGAGCAGTACTTC.

The chain recombines TRBV19 with TRBJ2-6; D may be TRBD2 (5 bases). CDR1 is LNHDA, CDR2 SQIVND, per germline (reference sequence). The V gene lost 5 bases and the J gene lost 0 bases, with 11 bases spanning the gap. The length of the CDR3 is 16 residues. The CDR3 bases are TGTGCCAGTAGTTCGGCAGCGGTCTCTGGGGCCAACGTCCTGACTTTC. Encoded protein: CASSSAAVSGANVLTF.

The chain combines TRBV30 with TRBJ1-1; D call uncertain. Germline V lookup: CDR1 GTSNPN, CDR2 SVGIG (reference sequence). CDR3 length equals 11 residues. The ends were cut back, 2 bases at V and 7 bases at J, with 8 bases in the middle. As DNA, the CDR3 is TGTGCCTGGAGTAGCCATTTTGAAGCTTTCTTT. Its protein is CAWSSHFEAFF.

This chain joins TRBV9 and TRBJ1-2, with D tentatively TRBD1 (5 bases). Trimming took off 0 bases at V and 6 bases at J, with 21 bases between the two ends. The CDR3 has 17 amino acids. Germline V gene lookup returns CDR1 SGDLS and CDR2 YYNGEE. The CDR3 loop reads CASSVDPSGTRGDGYTF. The CDR3 nucleotides read TGTGCCAGCAGCGTAGACCCCTCAGGGACCCGGGGGGATGGCTACACCTTC.